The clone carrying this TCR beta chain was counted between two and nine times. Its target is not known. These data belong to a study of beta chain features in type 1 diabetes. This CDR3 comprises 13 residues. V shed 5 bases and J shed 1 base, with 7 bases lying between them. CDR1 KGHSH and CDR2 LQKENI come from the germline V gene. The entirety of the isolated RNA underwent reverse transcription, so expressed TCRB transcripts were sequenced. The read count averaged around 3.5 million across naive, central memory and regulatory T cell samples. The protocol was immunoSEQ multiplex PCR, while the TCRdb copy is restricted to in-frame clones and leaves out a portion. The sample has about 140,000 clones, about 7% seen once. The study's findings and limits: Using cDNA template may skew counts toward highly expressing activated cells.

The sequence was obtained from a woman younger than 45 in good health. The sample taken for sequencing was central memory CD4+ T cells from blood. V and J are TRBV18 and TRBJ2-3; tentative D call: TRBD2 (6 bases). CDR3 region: CASSSSGTDTQYF. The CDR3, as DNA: TGTGCCAGCTCATCTAGCGGCACAGATACGCAGTATTTT.